These T cell receptor beta chains were read from a single sample in a study of identical twins. TCRdb fed the 5' RACE reads into MiXCR, producing one record per CDR3 protein. The data show around 480,000 distinct CDR3 sequences, with roughly an eighth seen just once and about 1% held by the top ten. These same data were also listed under a study on yellow fever vaccine responses in identical twins.

The material sequenced was CD4+ T cells sorted from blood. Every receptor here comes from a woman aged 18-29 years in good health. Both conserved end residues are part of each CDR3.

v_call: TRBV7-8
j_call: TRBJ2-7
cdr3_aa: CASSLGPAPSSYEQYF

v_call: TRBV29-1
j_call: TRBJ2-5
cdr3_aa: CSVARAGETQYF

v_call: TRBV21-1
j_call: TRBJ2-2
cdr3_aa: CASSKALLRDRVTGSCFF

v_call: TRBV27
j_call: TRBJ2-3
cdr3_aa: CASSSPSLLRTSYRTQYF

v_call: TRBV20-1
j_call: TRBJ2-6
cdr3_aa: CSARGFVGTGGSGANVLTF

v_call: TRBV5-1
j_call: TRBJ2-1
cdr3_aa: CASSSWGLAEANEQFF

v_call: TRBV28
j_call: TRBJ2-7
cdr3_aa: CASSRYHEQYF

v_call: TRBV20-1
j_call: TRBJ1-1
cdr3_aa: CSAPRKGGTEAFF

v_call: TRBV7-2
j_call: TRBJ2-7
cdr3_aa: CASSPPSGKTYEQYF

v_call: TRBV4-1
j_call: TRBJ2-5
cdr3_aa: CASSQGGLAGDQETQYF

v_call: TRBV6-1
j_call: TRBJ2-4
cdr3_aa: CASTALGQGLKNIQYF

v_call: TRBV7-3
j_call: TRBJ2-1
cdr3_aa: CASRGAGHNEQFF

v_call: TRBV7-2
j_call: TRBJ2-3
cdr3_aa: CASSSWTITDTQYF

v_call: TRBV20-1
j_call: TRBJ2-5
cdr3_aa: CSARRGQGQETQYF

v_call: TRBV6-1
j_call: TRBJ2-1
cdr3_aa: CASSEVHYGTDEFF

v_call: TRBV4-2
j_call: TRBJ2-1
cdr3_aa: CASSQGGTSGKLYNEQFF

v_call: TRBV28
j_call: TRBJ1-1
cdr3_aa: CASSQGGMNTEALF

v_call: TRBV29-1
j_call: TRBJ2-3
cdr3_aa: CSVLSGTDTQYF

v_call: TRBV5-1
j_call: TRBJ1-5
cdr3_aa: CASSSADRATSGNQPQHF

v_call: TRBV4-2
j_call: TRBJ2-2
cdr3_aa: CASSQDNGGQSGELFF

v_call: TRBV5-1
j_call: TRBJ2-7
cdr3_aa: CASSLRPGSYEQYF

v_call: TRBV12-3/TRBV12-4
j_call: TRBJ2-7
cdr3_aa: CAISLNKASGRAPRREQYF

v_call: TRBV30
j_call: TRBJ2-1
cdr3_aa: CAALGQGYNEQFF

v_call: TRBV6-1
j_call: TRBJ1-4
cdr3_aa: CASSGGGWDEKLFF

v_call: TRBV4-3
j_call: TRBJ2-3
cdr3_aa: CASSQEPDSGGTDTQYF

v_call: TRBV6-1
j_call: TRBJ1-6
cdr3_aa: CASSPTGTGISPLHF

v_call: TRBV5-1
j_call: TRBJ1-1
cdr3_aa: CASSLDGGRSEAFF

v_call: TRBV12-3/TRBV12-4
j_call: TRBJ1-1
cdr3_aa: CASSPSAEAFF

v_call: TRBV4-2
j_call: TRBJ1-6
cdr3_aa: CASSQEQGIENSPLHF

v_call: TRBV5-4
j_call: TRBJ1-1
cdr3_aa: CASSWDRVKEAFF

v_call: TRBV6-5
j_call: TRBJ2-7
cdr3_aa: CASSTGREQYF

v_call: TRBV20-1
j_call: TRBJ1-3
cdr3_aa: CSANRDSGNTIYF

v_call: TRBV18
j_call: TRBJ1-5
cdr3_aa: CASSPSGSQPQHF

v_call: TRBV4-1
j_call: TRBJ1-6
cdr3_aa: CASSSFTGVNSPLHF

v_call: TRBV6-2/TRBV6-3
j_call: TRBJ1-2
cdr3_aa: CASNRGYGYTF

v_call: TRBV6-2/TRBV6-3
j_call: TRBJ2-7
cdr3_aa: CASSYVYYEQYF

v_call: TRBV21-1
j_call: TRBJ1-4
cdr3_aa: CASSSRGRLYEKLFF

v_call: TRBV7-2
j_call: TRBJ1-6
cdr3_aa: CASSFQGRNSPLHF

v_call: TRBV6-5
j_call: TRBJ2-5
cdr3_aa: CASSYSQITGDETQYF

v_call: TRBV6-1
j_call: TRBJ1-2
cdr3_aa: CASSDQGAIYGYTF

v_call: TRBV29-1
j_call: TRBJ1-3
cdr3_aa: CSVTNSEPRRGNTIYF

v_call: TRBV6-1
j_call: TRBJ1-2
cdr3_aa: CASTREAQNYGYTF

v_call: TRBV7-2
j_call: TRBJ2-7
cdr3_aa: CASSFLDEQYF

v_call: TRBV9
j_call: TRBJ2-6
cdr3_aa: CASSVQSSGANVLTF

v_call: TRBV9
j_call: TRBJ1-1
cdr3_aa: CASTPGEGIRTEAFF

v_call: TRBV20-1
j_call: TRBJ1-1
cdr3_aa: CSARAGPFAEAFF

v_call: TRBV20-1
j_call: TRBJ2-3
cdr3_aa: CSAGLLSNTDTQYF

v_call: TRBV15
j_call: TRBJ2-7
cdr3_aa: CANSRAGTGFYEQYF

v_call: TRBV5-1
j_call: TRBJ2-7
cdr3_aa: CASSLEQGIYEQYF

v_call: TRBV15
j_call: TRBJ2-2
cdr3_aa: CATSKGGNTGELFF

v_call: TRBV20-1
j_call: TRBJ2-7
cdr3_aa: CSARDLTAYEQYF

v_call: TRBV4-1
j_call: TRBJ1-4
cdr3_aa: CASSQDMESGQGDKLFF

v_call: TRBV27
j_call: TRBJ1-4
cdr3_aa: CASSSSPGKKLFF

v_call: TRBV5-1
j_call: TRBJ2-2
cdr3_aa: CASSPSGQRNTGELFF

v_call: TRBV12-3/TRBV12-4
j_call: TRBJ2-2
cdr3_aa: CASSRVRILGTPGELFF

v_call: TRBV12-3/TRBV12-4
j_call: TRBJ2-1
cdr3_aa: CASTQNSGDNEQFF

v_call: TRBV20-1
j_call: TRBJ2-1
cdr3_aa: CSAGVSGGATHNEQFF

v_call: TRBV7-9
j_call: TRBJ1-2
cdr3_aa: CASSPDRGTYGYTF